The T cell receptor beta chain described here comes from a study of T cell repertoires in cytomegalovirus infection. Overall study: Recently identified HLA-C-restricted CMV epitopes were used, and well-studied HLA-B-restricted CMV epitopes were used as well. Shared public TCR beta signatures pointed to both CMV infection and a matching HLA type. Study-wide findings and caveats: Across the ex vivo response, the dominant clonotypes were HLA-C-restricted CMV-specific TCR beta clonotypes. The cumulative frequency of public TCR beta families identified carriers of CMV plus the relevant HLA.

This clonotype was counted between two and nine times. Its matching antigen is unknown. TCRdb used MiXCR to reprocess the reads, holding one entry per CDR3 protein. The data contain hundreds of thousands of distinct CDR3 sequences, 30% to 40% of them singletons. The CDR3 has 17 residues. CDR1 and CDR2 (germline): WSHSY, SAAADI. Trimming took off 4 bases at V and 7 bases at J, with 23 bases between the two ends. The clonotype originates from a human donor in good health (CMV status not recorded). Some clones in this sample may be carry-over from other donors' samples. The specimen comprised cultured PBMCs, sampled from culture after CMV antigen stimulation. This chain links TRBV10-2 with TRBJ1-3; a possible D gene is TRBD1 (5 bases). The CDR3 reads CASSVGDRLRLPNTIYF. In DNA form, the CDR3 reads TGCGCCAGCAGTGTTGGGGACCGTCTAAGGTTGCCGAACACCATATATTTT.